This T cell receptor (beta chain) came from a study of neurological immune-mediated disorders. TCRdb fed the 5' RACE reads into MiXCR, producing one record per CDR3 protein. The data contain 95,000 to 150,000 distinct CDR3 sequences, about 3.4% of them singletons. Concerning this clonotype itself: Being one base from a much bigger clone, this may be a read error.

This CDR3 has 14 residues. V was shortened by 0 bases and J by 10 bases, with 13 bases between the two germline ends. Germline loops: CDR1 LGHNA, CDR2 YSLEER. The receptor comes from a woman younger than 45 with multiple sclerosis. The J gene is TRBJ2-1, the V gene TRBV4-3, with no clear D. Sequencing used PBMCs. As DNA, the CDR3 is TGCGCCAGCAGCCAAGATTTTTCGTGGTGGGAGCAGTTCTTC. Residues: CASSQDFSWWEQFF.